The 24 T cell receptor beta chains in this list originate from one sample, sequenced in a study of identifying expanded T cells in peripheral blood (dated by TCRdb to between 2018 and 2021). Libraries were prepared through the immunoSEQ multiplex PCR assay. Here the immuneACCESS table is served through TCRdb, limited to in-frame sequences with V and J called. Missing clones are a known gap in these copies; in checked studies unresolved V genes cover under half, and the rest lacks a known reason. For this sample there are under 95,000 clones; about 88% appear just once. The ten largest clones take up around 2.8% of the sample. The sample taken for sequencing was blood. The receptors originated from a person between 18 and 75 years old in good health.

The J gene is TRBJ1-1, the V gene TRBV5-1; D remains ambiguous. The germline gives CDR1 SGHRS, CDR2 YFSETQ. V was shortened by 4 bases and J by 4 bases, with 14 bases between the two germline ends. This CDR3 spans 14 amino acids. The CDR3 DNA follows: TGCGCCAGCAGCCCGGACCCGGTAAGCACTGAAGCTTTCTTT. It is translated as CASSPDPVSTEAFF.

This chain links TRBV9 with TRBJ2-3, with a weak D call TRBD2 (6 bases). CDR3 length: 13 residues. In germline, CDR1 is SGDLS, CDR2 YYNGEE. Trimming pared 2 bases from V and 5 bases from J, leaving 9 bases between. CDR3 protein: CASSVGGIDTQYF. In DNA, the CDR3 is TGTGCCAGCAGCGTTGGGGGGATAGATACGCAGTATTTT.

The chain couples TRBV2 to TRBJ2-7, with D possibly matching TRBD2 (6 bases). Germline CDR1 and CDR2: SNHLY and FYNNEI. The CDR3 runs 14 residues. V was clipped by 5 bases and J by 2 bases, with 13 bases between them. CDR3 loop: CASSPGTGAYEQYF. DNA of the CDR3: TGTGCCAGCAGTCCCGGGACTGGAGCCTACGAGCAGTACTTC.

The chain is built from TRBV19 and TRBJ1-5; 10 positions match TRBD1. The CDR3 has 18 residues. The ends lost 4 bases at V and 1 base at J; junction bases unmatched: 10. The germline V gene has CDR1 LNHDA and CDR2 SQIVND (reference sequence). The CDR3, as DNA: TGTGCCAGTAGTAGATTTTACCGGGACAGGGGAAGCAATCAGCCCCAGCATTTT. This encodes CASSRFYRDRGSNQPQHF.

The CDR3 coding sequence is TGTGCCAGCAGTTTGAACTATGAGGGGCAGCCCCAGCATTTT. Protein sequence: CASSLNYEGQPQHF. This chain connects TRBV27 to TRBJ1-5, with a weak D call TRBD1 (5 bases). CDR3 length: 14 residues. V gave up 3 bases and J gave up 7 bases, with 13 bases separating them. Germline V gene sequence: CDR1 MNHEY, CDR2 SMNVEV (reference sequence).

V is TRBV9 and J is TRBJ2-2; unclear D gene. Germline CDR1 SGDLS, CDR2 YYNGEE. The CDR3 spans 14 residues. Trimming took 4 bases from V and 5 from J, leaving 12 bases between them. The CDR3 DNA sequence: TGTGCCAGCAGCCCCTGGGTCGAAACCGGGGAGCTGTTTTTT. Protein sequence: CASSPWVETGELFF.

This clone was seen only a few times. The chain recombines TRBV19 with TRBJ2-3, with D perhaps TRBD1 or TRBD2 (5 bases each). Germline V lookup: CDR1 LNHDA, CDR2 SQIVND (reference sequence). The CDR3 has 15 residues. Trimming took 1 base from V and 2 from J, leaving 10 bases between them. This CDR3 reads CASSIGGTDTDTQYF. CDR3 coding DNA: TGTGCCAGTAGTATAGGAGGGACCGACACAGATACGCAGTATTTT.

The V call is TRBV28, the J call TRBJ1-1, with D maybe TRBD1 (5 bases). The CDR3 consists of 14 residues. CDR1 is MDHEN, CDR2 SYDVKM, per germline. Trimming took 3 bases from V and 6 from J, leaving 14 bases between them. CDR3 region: CASSFAGFVAEAFF. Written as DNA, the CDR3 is TGTGCCAGCAGTTTTGCAGGGTTTGTGGCTGAAGCTTTCTTT.

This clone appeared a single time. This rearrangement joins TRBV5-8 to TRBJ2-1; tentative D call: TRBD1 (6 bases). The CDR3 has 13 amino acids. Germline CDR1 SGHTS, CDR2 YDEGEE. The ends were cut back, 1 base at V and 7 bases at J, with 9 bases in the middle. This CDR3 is CASSLTGLNEQFF. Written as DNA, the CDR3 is TGTGCCAGCAGCTTGACAGGGTTGAATGAGCAGTTCTTC.

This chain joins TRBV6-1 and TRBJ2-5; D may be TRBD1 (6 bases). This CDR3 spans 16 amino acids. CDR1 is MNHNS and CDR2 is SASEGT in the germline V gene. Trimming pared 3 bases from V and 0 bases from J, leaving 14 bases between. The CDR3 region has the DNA TGTGCCAGCAGTGAGGCAGGGGTGAGGTACCAAGAGACCCAGTACTTC. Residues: CASSEAGVRYQETQYF.

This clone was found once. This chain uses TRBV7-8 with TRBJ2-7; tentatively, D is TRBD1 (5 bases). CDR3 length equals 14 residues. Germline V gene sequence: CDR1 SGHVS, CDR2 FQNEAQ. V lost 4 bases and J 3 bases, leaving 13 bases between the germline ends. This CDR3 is CASSSQPGNYEQYF. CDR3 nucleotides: TGTGCCAGCAGCTCCCAGCCAGGGAACTACGAGCAGTACTTC.

The CDR3 sequence: CASRENYNSPLHF. CDR3 bases: TGTGCCAGCAGGGAGAATTATAATTCACCCCTCCACTTT. This chain connects TRBV7-2 to TRBJ1-6; D remains ambiguous. Trimming left V 6 bases short and J 4 bases short, with 7 bases between. Germline CDR1 is SGHTA and CDR2 is FQGNSA. The length of the CDR3 is 13 residues.

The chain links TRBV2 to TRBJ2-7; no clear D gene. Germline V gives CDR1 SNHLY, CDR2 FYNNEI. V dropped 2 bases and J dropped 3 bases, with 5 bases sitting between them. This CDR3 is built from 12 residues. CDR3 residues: CASSEQNYEQYF. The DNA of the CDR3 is TGTGCCAGCAGTGAACAGAACTACGAGCAGTACTTC.

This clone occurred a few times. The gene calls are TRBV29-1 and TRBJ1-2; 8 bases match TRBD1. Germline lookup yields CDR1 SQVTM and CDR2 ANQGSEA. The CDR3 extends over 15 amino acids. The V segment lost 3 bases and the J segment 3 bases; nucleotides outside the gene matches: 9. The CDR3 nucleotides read TGCAGCGTTGAGATCCCAGGGGGCGGCTACTATGGCTACACCTTC. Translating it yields CSVEIPGGGYYGYTF. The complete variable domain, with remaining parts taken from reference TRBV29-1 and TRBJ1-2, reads SAVISQKPSRDICQRGTSLTIQCQVDSQVTMMFWYRQQPGQSLTLIATANQGSEATYESGFVIDKFPISRPNLTFSTLTVSNMSPEDSSIYLCSVEIPGGGYYGYTFGSGTRLTVV.

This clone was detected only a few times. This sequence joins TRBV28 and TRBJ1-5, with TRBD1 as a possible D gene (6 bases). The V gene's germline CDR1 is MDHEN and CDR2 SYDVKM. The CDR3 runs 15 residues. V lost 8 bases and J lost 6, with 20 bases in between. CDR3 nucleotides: TGTGCCAGCTGCAGAGAACAGGGAAGTGGTCAGCCCCAGCATTTT. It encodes CASCREQGSGQPQHF. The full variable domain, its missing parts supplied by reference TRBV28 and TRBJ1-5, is DVKVTQSSRYLVKRTGEKVFLECVQDMDHENMFWYRQDPGLGLRLIYFSYDVKMKEKGDIPEGYSVSREKKERFSLILESASTNQTSMYLCASCREQGSGQPQHFGDGTRLSIL.

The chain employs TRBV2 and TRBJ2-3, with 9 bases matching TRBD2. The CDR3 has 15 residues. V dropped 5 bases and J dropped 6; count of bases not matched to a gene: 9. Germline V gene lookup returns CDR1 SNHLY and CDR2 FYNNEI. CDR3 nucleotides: TGTGCCAGCAGTCCGGGACTAGCAGTGGGGGATACGCAGTATTTT. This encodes CASSPGLAVGDTQYF.

The CDR3: CASSLIGRTGLTSSYNEQFF. Here the CDR3 DNA reads TGCGCCAGCAGCTTGATCGGCCGCACTGGACTGACAAGCTCCTACAATGAGCAGTTCTTC. The rearrangement uses TRBV5-1 and TRBJ2-1; perhaps TRBD2 as D (5 bases). The germline CDR1 and CDR2 sequences are SGHRS and YFSETQ. V was shortened by 1 base and J by 0 bases, with 23 bases between the two germline ends. The CDR3 covers 20 residues.

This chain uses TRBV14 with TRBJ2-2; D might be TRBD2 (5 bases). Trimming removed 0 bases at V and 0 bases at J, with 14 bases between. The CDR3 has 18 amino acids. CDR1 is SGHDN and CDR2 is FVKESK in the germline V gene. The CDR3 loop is CASSQDPWAGANTGELFF. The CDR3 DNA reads TGTGCCAGCAGCCAAGACCCCTGGGCGGGCGCGAACACCGGGGAGCTGTTTTTT.

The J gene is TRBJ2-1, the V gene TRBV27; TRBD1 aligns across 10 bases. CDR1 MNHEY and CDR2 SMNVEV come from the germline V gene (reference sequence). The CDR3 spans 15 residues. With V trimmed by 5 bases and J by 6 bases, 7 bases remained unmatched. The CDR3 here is CASSRRDRGVNEQFF. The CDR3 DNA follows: TGTGCCAGCAGTCGCCGGGACAGGGGCGTCAATGAGCAGTTCTTC.

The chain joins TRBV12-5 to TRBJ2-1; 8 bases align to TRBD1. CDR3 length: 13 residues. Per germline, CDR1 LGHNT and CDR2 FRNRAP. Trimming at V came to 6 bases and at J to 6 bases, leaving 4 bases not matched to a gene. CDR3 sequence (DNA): TGTGCTAGTGGAGGACAGGGAAGCAATGAGCAGTTCTTC. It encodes CASGGQGSNEQFF.

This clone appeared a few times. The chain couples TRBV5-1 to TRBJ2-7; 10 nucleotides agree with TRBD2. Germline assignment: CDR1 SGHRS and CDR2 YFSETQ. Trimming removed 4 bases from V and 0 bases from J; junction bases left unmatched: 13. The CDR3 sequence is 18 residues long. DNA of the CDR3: TGCGCCAGCAGCCTAGGGGCTAGCGGGAGAACGAGCTCCTACGAGCAGTACTTC. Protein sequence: CASSLGASGRTSSYEQYF. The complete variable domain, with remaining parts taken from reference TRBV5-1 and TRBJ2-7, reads KAGVTQTPRYLIKTRGQQVTLSCSPISGHRSVSWYQQTPGQGLQFLFEYFSETQRNKGNFPGRFSGRQFSNSRSEMNVSTLELGDSALYLCASSLGASGRTSSYEQYFGPGTRLTVT.

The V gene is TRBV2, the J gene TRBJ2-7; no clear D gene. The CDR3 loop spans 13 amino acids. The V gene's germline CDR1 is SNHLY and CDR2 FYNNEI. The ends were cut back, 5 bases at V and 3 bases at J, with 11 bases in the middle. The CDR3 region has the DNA TGTGCCAGCAGTTTCTTTAGGGACTACGAGCAGTACTTC. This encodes CASSFFRDYEQYF. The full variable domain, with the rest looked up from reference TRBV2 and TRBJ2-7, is EPEVTQTPSHQVTQMGQEVILRCVPISNHLYFYWYRQILGQKVEFLVSFYNNEISEKSEIFDDQFSVERPDGSNFTLKIRSTKLEDSAMYFCASSFFRDYEQYFGPGTRLTVT.

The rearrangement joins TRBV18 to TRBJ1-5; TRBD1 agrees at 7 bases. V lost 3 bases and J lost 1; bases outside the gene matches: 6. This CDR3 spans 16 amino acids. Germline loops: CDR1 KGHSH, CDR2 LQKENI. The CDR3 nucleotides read TGTGCCAGCTCACCCGGGACAGAGGCCAGCAATCAGCCCCAGCATTTT. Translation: CASSPGTEASNQPQHF.

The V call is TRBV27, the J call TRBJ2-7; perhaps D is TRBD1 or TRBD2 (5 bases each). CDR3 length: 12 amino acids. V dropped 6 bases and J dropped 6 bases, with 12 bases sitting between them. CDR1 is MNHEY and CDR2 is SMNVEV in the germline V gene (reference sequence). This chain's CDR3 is CASRGTSAEQYF. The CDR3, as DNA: TGTGCCAGCAGAGGGACGTCGGCCGAGCAGTACTTC.